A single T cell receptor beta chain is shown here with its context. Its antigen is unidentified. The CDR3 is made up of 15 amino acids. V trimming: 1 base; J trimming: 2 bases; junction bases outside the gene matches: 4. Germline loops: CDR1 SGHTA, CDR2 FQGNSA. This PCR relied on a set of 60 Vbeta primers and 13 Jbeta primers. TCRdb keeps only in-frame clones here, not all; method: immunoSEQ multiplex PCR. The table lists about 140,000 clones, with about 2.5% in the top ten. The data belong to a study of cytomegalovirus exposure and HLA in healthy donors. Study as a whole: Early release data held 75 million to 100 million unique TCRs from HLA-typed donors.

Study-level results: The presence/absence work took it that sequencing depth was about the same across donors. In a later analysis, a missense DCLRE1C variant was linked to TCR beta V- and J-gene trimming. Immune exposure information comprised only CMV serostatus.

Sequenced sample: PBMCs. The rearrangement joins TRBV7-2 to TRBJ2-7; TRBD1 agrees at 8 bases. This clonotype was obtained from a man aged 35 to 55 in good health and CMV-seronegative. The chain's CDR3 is CASSLVRTGTYEQYF. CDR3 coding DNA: TGTGCCAGCAGCTTAGTACGGACAGGGACCTACGAGCAGTACTTC.